A selection of T cell receptor beta chains follows, all from one sample in a study of blood T cells in healthy people across ages. TCRdb reprocessed the 5' RACE reads via MiXCR and lists one record per CDR3 protein. This table has around 990,000 distinct CDR3 sequences, roughly 24% appearing once. These data were also filed under a second study, of T cells of mothers and their children.

Sequencing was done on a sample of blood. These receptors were obtained from a girl between 2 and 10 years old in good health. CDR3s include the opening cysteine and the closing phenylalanine or tryptophan. Each record gives: V gene, clone size, D gene, J gene, CDR3 DNA, CDR3 protein. D genes are given only for firm matches. The size entry is marked missing in some rows and otherwise reads once, few, many or a size class.

v_call: TRBV20-1
clone_size: few
d_call: NA
j_call: TRBJ2-3
cdr3_nt: TGCAGTGCTAGAGATTCGCGGGGGCCTTACAGCACAGATACGCAGTATTTT
cdr3_aa: CSARDSRGPYSTDTQYF

v_call: TRBV12-5
clone_size: NA
d_call: TRBD1
j_call: TRBJ2-5
cdr3_nt: TGTGCTAGTGGTTTTGTTAGGGGGCGAGAGACCCAGTACTTC
cdr3_aa: CASGFVRGRETQYF

v_call: TRBV7-2
clone_size: NA
d_call: NA
j_call: TRBJ2-5
cdr3_nt: TGTGCCAGCAGCTTAGGACGAAGGCGTACGGGGACCCAGTACTTC
cdr3_aa: CASSLGRRRTGTQYF

v_call: TRBV9
clone_size: NA
d_call: TRBD1
j_call: TRBJ2-6
cdr3_nt: TGTGCCAGCAGATCCCAGGGGGCTGGGGCCAACGTCCTGACTTTC
cdr3_aa: CASRSQGAGANVLTF

v_call: TRBV7-9
clone_size: NA
d_call: NA
j_call: TRBJ2-7
cdr3_nt: TGTGTCAGCAGCTTAGTGGACTGGGACCGATCCTACGAGCAGTACTTC
cdr3_aa: CVSSLVDWDRSYEQYF

v_call: TRBV20-1
clone_size: NA
d_call: NA
j_call: TRBJ2-7
cdr3_nt: TGCAGTGCTAGTTCGGGGGCGCCTGGGGAGCAGTACTTC
cdr3_aa: CSASSGAPGEQYF

v_call: TRBV27
clone_size: NA
d_call: NA
j_call: TRBJ2-7
cdr3_nt: TGTGCCAGCAGTTTATCGGGGGTAAACGAGCAGTACTTC
cdr3_aa: CASSLSGVNEQYF

v_call: TRBV9
clone_size: NA
d_call: NA
j_call: TRBJ1-4
cdr3_nt: TGTGCCAGCAGCGTAGATGAGGGACACGGCGGAAAACTGTTTTTT
cdr3_aa: CASSVDEGHGGKLFF

v_call: TRBV20-1
clone_size: few
d_call: TRBD2
j_call: TRBJ2-3
cdr3_nt: TGCAGTGCTAGAAGGCCTAGCGGAAGCACAGATACGCAGTATTTT
cdr3_aa: CSARRPSGSTDTQYF

v_call: TRBV29-1
clone_size: NA
d_call: TRBD2
j_call: TRBJ2-1
cdr3_nt: TGCAGCGTGGGGATTAGCGGGGGGAATGAGCAGTTCTTC
cdr3_aa: CSVGISGGNEQFF

v_call: TRBV7-9
clone_size: NA
d_call: NA
j_call: TRBJ1-4
cdr3_nt: TGTGCCAGCAGCTTAGCTAAGGAGGAACGACTGTTTTTT
cdr3_aa: CASSLAKEERLFF

v_call: TRBV28
clone_size: NA
d_call: NA
j_call: TRBJ2-6
cdr3_nt: TGTGCCAGCAACGGTGGGAGAACTGGCTCTGGGGCCAACGTCCTGACTTTC
cdr3_aa: CASNGGRTGSGANVLTF

v_call: TRBV29-1
clone_size: NA
d_call: TRBD2
j_call: TRBJ2-5
cdr3_nt: TGCAGCGTTGAGACTAGCGGAGGGGAGACCCAGTACTTC
cdr3_aa: CSVETSGGETQYF

v_call: TRBV7-8
clone_size: few
d_call: NA
j_call: TRBJ1-1
cdr3_nt: TGTGCCAGCTTACCTAGCACGGGGGCTGAAGCTTTCTTT
cdr3_aa: CASLPSTGAEAFF

v_call: TRBV19
clone_size: NA
d_call: NA
j_call: TRBJ1-5
cdr3_nt: TGTGCCAGTCGCCATTCGGACCAGCCCCAGCATTTT
cdr3_aa: CASRHSDQPQHF

v_call: TRBV27
clone_size: many
d_call: NA
j_call: TRBJ1-2
cdr3_nt: TGTGCCAGCAGTTTTGGGGGGCGCAACTATGGCTACACCTTC
cdr3_aa: CASSFGGRNYGYTF

v_call: TRBV2
clone_size: few
d_call: NA
j_call: TRBJ2-5
cdr3_nt: TGTGCCAGCAGTGAAATCAGCTGGAATGGTGCAGACCAAGAGACCCAGTACTTC
cdr3_aa: CASSEISWNGADQETQYF

v_call: TRBV20-1
clone_size: few
d_call: TRBD2
j_call: TRBJ2-1
cdr3_nt: TGCAGTGCTAGAGATTTTGCGGGAGCCCGCATAGATGAGCAGTTCTTC
cdr3_aa: CSARDFAGARIDEQFF

v_call: TRBV29-1
clone_size: few
d_call: TRBD1
j_call: TRBJ1-2
cdr3_nt: TGCAGCGTCGACGGACAGGGAAATGGCTACACCTTC
cdr3_aa: CSVDGQGNGYTF

v_call: TRBV6-5
clone_size: NA
d_call: NA
j_call: TRBJ2-4
cdr3_nt: TGTGCCAGCAATTACCAGGGGGCGGGGGACATTCAGTACTTC
cdr3_aa: CASNYQGAGDIQYF

v_call: TRBV20-1
clone_size: few
d_call: TRBD1
j_call: TRBJ1-2
cdr3_nt: TGCAGTGCTAGAGGAGTACAGGGGTACTATGGCTACACCTTC
cdr3_aa: CSARGVQGYYGYTF

v_call: TRBV29-1
clone_size: NA
d_call: NA
j_call: TRBJ2-1
cdr3_nt: TGCAGCGTTGAAGATCCTCGAGACAGCTCCTACAATGAGCAGTTCTTC
cdr3_aa: CSVEDPRDSSYNEQFF

v_call: TRBV24-1
clone_size: few
d_call: TRBD2
j_call: TRBJ2-1
cdr3_nt: TGTGCCACCAGTGATCCACTAGCGGTCTCCTACAATGAGCAGTTCTTC
cdr3_aa: CATSDPLAVSYNEQFF

v_call: TRBV4-1
clone_size: NA
d_call: TRBD2
j_call: TRBJ2-5
cdr3_nt: TGCGCCAGCAGCCCGAGGGGACTAGCGGGGTCCCAAGAGACCCAGTACTTC
cdr3_aa: CASSPRGLAGSQETQYF

v_call: TRBV18
clone_size: few
d_call: NA
j_call: TRBJ2-7
cdr3_nt: TGTGCCAGCTCACCCCCGGACAGAGCATACGAGCAGTACTTC
cdr3_aa: CASSPPDRAYEQYF

v_call: TRBV29-1
clone_size: few
d_call: NA
j_call: TRBJ1-4
cdr3_nt: TGCAGCGGCCGCTTTTGGACTAATGAAAAACTGTTTTTT
cdr3_aa: CSGRFWTNEKLFF

v_call: TRBV7-9
clone_size: few
d_call: NA
j_call: TRBJ2-5
cdr3_nt: TGTGCCAGCAGCTCATCGATTGACGGATATCAAGAGACCCAGTACTTC
cdr3_aa: CASSSSIDGYQETQYF

v_call: TRBV6-6
clone_size: NA
d_call: NA
j_call: TRBJ2-1
cdr3_nt: TGTGCCAGCAGTTTGGGACTGGAGGGGGAATACAATGAGCAGTTCTTC
cdr3_aa: CASSLGLEGEYNEQFF

v_call: TRBV5-1
clone_size: NA
d_call: TRBD2
j_call: TRBJ2-7
cdr3_nt: TGCGCCAGCAGCTTGGAAGCTAGCGGGTTGAACTACGAGCAGTACTTC
cdr3_aa: CASSLEASGLNYEQYF

v_call: TRBV6-1
clone_size: NA
d_call: NA
j_call: TRBJ2-7
cdr3_nt: TGTGCCAGCAGTGAGATCAGATACGAGCAGTACTTC
cdr3_aa: CASSEIRYEQYF